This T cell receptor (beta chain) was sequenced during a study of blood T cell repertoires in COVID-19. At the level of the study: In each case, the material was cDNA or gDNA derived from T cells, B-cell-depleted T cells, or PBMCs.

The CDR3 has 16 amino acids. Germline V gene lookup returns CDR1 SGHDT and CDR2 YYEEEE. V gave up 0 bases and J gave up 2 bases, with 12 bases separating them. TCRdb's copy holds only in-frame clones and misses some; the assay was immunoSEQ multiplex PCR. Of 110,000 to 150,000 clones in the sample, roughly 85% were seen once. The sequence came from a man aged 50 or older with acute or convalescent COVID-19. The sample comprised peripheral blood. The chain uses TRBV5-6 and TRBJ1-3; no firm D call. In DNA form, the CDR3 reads TGTGCCAGCAGCTTGGGATTAGCGAGGGCTGGAAACACCATATATTTT. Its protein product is CASSLGLARAGNTIYF.